This TCR beta chain is from a study of a mutant IDH1 vaccine in newly diagnosed glioma. In the study overall: Patients had received radiotherapy, temozolomide, or both previously, most receiving both.

Here immunoSEQ multiplex PCR was the method, and the copy in TCRdb shows in-frame clones only, minus some. The table shows about 46,000 clones, with about 88% occurring only once. As for this clone: What it recognizes is unknown.

Time point indicated: week 47, end of study. One vaccine dose held 300 ug of mutant IDH1 20-mer peptide and came with topical imiquimod. The astrocytomas were IDH1-mutant, ATRX-negative, and WHO grade 3 or 4. The TCR comes from a woman in her twenties or thirties with glioma. Some clones in this sample may be carry-over from other donors' samples. Material: PBMCs, obtained from a glioma patient whose treatment included an IDH1 peptide vaccine.

The CDR3 region has the DNA TGTGCCAGCAGACCTCCCGGGACAGGGGTCTACGAGCAGTACTTC. Translated: CASRPPGTGVYEQYF. This chain connects TRBV11-2 to TRBJ2-7; 10 bases map to TRBD1. The V and J ends lost 6 bases and 3 bases, in that order; junction bases with no gene match: 8. The germline CDR1 and CDR2 sequences are SGHAT and FQNNGV. The CDR3 contains 15 residues.